This T cell receptor beta chain was recorded in a study of identical twins. Regarding the study as a whole: Analyses based on zero insertions could be partly confounded by invariant MAIT and iNKT cells. When twins shared out-of-frame alpha sequences, those sequences had excess low generation probability. There were fewer insertions in abundant cord blood beta clonotypes, but memory repertoires showed no such pattern.

Each cDNA held unique molecular identifiers, and template switching gave it a universal primer site. TCRdb processed the 5' RACE reads anew with MiXCR; each CDR3 protein has one entry. Among about 660,000 distinct CDR3 sequences listed, over 8.5% were seen once. Germline CDR1 SQVTM, CDR2 ANQGSEA. CDR3 length equals 13 residues. The V segment lost 1 base and the J segment 3 bases; nucleotides outside the gene matches: 3. This clonotype showed up just a few times. Its antigen is unknown. The same sample was also studied in work on yellow fever vaccine responses in identical twins.

The V gene is TRBV29-1, the J gene TRBJ2-7; 7 bases fit TRBD1. Sequenced: PBMCs. The sequence was collected from a woman between 18 and 30 years old in good health. DNA of the CDR3: TGCAGCGTTGAAGTGACAGGGCGCTACGAGCAGTACTTC. Its translation is CSVEVTGRYEQYF.